This T cell receptor beta chain was sequenced for a study of early T cells in non-severe SARS-CoV-2 infection. Individual cDNA molecules were tagged with unique molecular identifiers, the study reported. TCRdb ran MiXCR on the 5' RACE reads and lists one entry per CDR3 protein. The sample has roughly 50,000 distinct CDR3 sequences, roughly 5.9% seen once. This clonotype was observed at least ten times. The specimen sequenced was whole blood. The sequence derives from an adult who was a healthcare worker with PCR-confirmed SARS-CoV-2 infection or an uninfected control (not recorded which).

The CDR3 is CASSPFAGGMETQYF. The CDR3 bases are TGTGCCAGCAGCCCCTTTGCGGGGGGCATGGAGACCCAGTACTTC. This rearrangement joins TRBV7-3 to TRBJ2-5; 8 bases agree with TRBD2. Looked up from germline, CDR1 is SGHTA and CDR2 is FQGTGA. V shed 5 bases and J 5 bases; nucleotides not matched to a gene: 10. CDR3 length: 15 amino acids.